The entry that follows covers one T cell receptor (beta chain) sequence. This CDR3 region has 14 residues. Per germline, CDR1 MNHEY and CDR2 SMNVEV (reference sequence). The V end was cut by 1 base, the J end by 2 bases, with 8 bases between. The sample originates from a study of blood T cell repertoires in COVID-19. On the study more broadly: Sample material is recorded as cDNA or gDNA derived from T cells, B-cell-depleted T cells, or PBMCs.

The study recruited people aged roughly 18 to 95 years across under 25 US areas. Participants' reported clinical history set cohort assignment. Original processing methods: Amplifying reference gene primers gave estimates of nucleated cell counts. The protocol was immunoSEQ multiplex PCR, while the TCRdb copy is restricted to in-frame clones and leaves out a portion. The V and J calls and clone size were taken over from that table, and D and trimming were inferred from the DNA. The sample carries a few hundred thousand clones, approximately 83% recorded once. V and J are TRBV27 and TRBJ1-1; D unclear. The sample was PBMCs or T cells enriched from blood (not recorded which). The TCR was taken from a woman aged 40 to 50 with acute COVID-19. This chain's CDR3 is CASSLYMLNTEAFF. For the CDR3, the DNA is TGTGCCAGCAGTTTATATATGTTAAACACTGAAGCTTTCTTT.